Listed below are T cell receptor beta chains from one sample, sequenced in a study of tissue T cells after allogeneic stem cell transplantation. The repertoire was sequenced with immunoSEQ multiplex PCR; TCRdb's copy has only in-frame clones and lacks some. This table has about 5,400 clones, 60% to 85% appearing once. The sample was blood, taken before transplantation. These receptors all stem from a man aged 40 to 75 who later had graft-versus-host disease after an allogeneic stem cell transplant. Each CDR3 is given without its conserved first and last residue. Each record gives: J gene, V gene, CDR3 protein.

TRBJ1-5 | TRBV2 | ASTGQGVQPQH
TRBJ2-1 | TRBV14 | ASSQTYYNEQF
TRBJ1-1 | TRBV7-9 | ASRGQDTEAF
TRBJ1-1 | TRBV29-1 | SVDPDRRTEAF
TRBJ1-5 | TRBV5-1 | ASSLDSLSNQPQH
TRBJ1-2 | TRBV18 | ASSPRSQGPYGYT
TRBJ1-3 | TRBV5-1 | ASSLGERGTIY
TRBJ2-1 | TRBV5-1 | ASSLAEGRVGNEQF
TRBJ1-2 | TRBV4-1 | ASSHGLSGYT
TRBJ2-1 | TRBV7-9 | ASSAQGTQGNEQF
TRBJ2-3 | TRBV7-9 | ASSLGLAGADTQY
TRBJ2-5 | TRBV14 | ASSQVSSREQETQY
TRBJ2-1 | TRBV5-4 | ASSPDRVSYNEQF
TRBJ1-4 | TRBV6-5 | ASRSAHEKLF
TRBJ2-7 | TRBV27 | ASRGPGAHLYEQY
TRBJ1-6 | TRBV7-9 | ASSWDINSPLH
TRBJ1-4 | TRBV3-1/TRBV3-2 | ASSPRQGVGEKLF
TRBJ1-1 | TRBV9 | ASSVDQGGNTEAF
TRBJ1-1 | TRBV5-4 | ASSSGGWGRTEAF
TRBJ1-4 | TRBV12-3/TRBV12-4 | ASDRGMGEKLF
TRBJ2-4 | TRBV19 | ASSIVEGYGKNIQY
TRBJ2-7 | TRBV7-3 | ASSQAGGKDEQY
TRBJ1-1 | TRBV10-2 | ASSERDRGVNTEAF
TRBJ1-1 | TRBV27 | ASRAGRWNTEAF
TRBJ2-7 | TRBV9 | ASSVASGSYEQY
TRBJ2-3 | TRBV7-3 | ASSLTSMVSTDTQY
TRBJ2-1 | TRBV27 | ASSSYPGLAGGSLYNEQF
TRBJ1-3 | TRBV2 | ASRGVGRDPGNTIY
TRBJ1-2 | TRBV7-6 | ASSLGQGARGYT
TRBJ2-5 | TRBV5-6 | ASNERGAGETQY
TRBJ2-7 | TRBV4-1 | ASSPGRVNPPYEQY
TRBJ2-5 | TRBV5-1 | ASSLVGQTRTETQY
TRBJ1-1 | TRBV7-2 | ASSWGEGLNTEAF
TRBJ1-2 | TRBV6-6 | ASRSGTGSLYGYT
TRBJ2-7 | TRBV7-9 | ASSPGRGGIYEQY
TRBJ1-1 | TRBV19 | ASSPLRPEAF
TRBJ2-5 | TRBV6-1 | ASSEAHQTQETQY
TRBJ1-2 | TRBV5-6 | ASSLGSSIYGYT
TRBJ1-2 | TRBV7-9 | ASSLGGEGEST
TRBJ1-2 | TRBV6-1 | ASSDRRTNYGYT
TRBJ2-1 | TRBV3-1/TRBV3-2 | ASSQLPRLGSSYNEQF
TRBJ2-7 | TRBV13 | ASSLREGLAYEQY
TRBJ2-3 | TRBV28 | ASSSSLSVSGDTDTQY
TRBJ1-2 | TRBV29-1 | SAPGQGVHGYT
TRBJ1-3 | TRBV5-1 | ASSTYGTFGNTIY
TRBJ2-1 | TRBV18 | ASSRGLAGSDNEQF
TRBJ1-6 | TRBV27 | ASSEGNYNSPLH
TRBJ2-7 | TRBV28 | ASRVTLGEQY
TRBJ2-3 | TRBV3-1/TRBV3-2 | ASSLPGGNTQY
TRBJ2-1 | TRBV11-3 | ASTQGTDEYNEQF
TRBJ2-3 | TRBV11-3 | ASSPGDSSTDTQY
TRBJ2-3 | TRBV9 | ASSPGLAGEYTQY
TRBJ1-4 | TRBV11-3 | ASSYSGTGNEKLF
TRBJ1-4 | TRBV6-2/TRBV6-3 | ASSQGSEKLF
TRBJ2-5 | TRBV19 | ASSIQETQY
TRBJ2-3 | TRBV7-2 | ASSLNSPSTDTQY
TRBJ2-1 | TRBV12-3/TRBV12-4 | ASTQDRGNEQF
TRBJ2-2 | TRBV2 | ASNLLPTGELF
TRBJ2-1 | TRBV19 | ASSIRWGGPNEQF